The rows below give T cell receptor beta chains drawn from one sample of a study of blood T cell repertoires in COVID-19. Clones were sequenced by immunoSEQ multiplex PCR, and TCRdb holds only the in-frame ones, with some missing. The data show around 180,000 clones, around 87% seen once. The sequencing input was peripheral blood. These receptors were taken from a man aged 40-49 years with active or convalescent COVID-19. CDR3s include the opening cysteine and the closing phenylalanine or tryptophan.

J gene	V gene	CDR3 protein
TRBJ1-4	TRBV18	CASSPNGQSTNEKLFF
TRBJ1-1	TRBV6-5	CASSRTEAFF
TRBJ2-2	TRBV28	CASLRVAGNTGELFF
TRBJ2-1	TRBV24-1	CATSDPGHSYNEQFF
TRBJ1-2	TRBV10-1	CASSAGTSYGYTF
TRBJ2-1	TRBV6-1	CASSEASGGAYNEQFF
TRBJ2-3	TRBV6-2/TRBV6-3	CASSYGLRTGSTDTQYF
TRBJ2-7	TRBV25-1	CASSDRRTGGLGEQYF
TRBJ1-1	TRBV9	CASSAEGGMAEAFF
TRBJ1-3	TRBV4-3	CASSPSSRRLISGNTIYF
TRBJ2-7	TRBV7-9	CASSLIGGLEGEQYF
TRBJ1-2	TRBV27	CASSLLGQGAPSYTF
TRBJ1-4	TRBV5-1	CASSLDRPNEKLFF
TRBJ1-2	TRBV11-3	CASSLVAVKAPNYGYTF
TRBJ2-3	TRBV6-5	CATSGTGVTDTQYF
TRBJ1-2	TRBV18	CASSATADRGDYGYTF
TRBJ2-2	TRBV18	CASSPPRGTGELFF